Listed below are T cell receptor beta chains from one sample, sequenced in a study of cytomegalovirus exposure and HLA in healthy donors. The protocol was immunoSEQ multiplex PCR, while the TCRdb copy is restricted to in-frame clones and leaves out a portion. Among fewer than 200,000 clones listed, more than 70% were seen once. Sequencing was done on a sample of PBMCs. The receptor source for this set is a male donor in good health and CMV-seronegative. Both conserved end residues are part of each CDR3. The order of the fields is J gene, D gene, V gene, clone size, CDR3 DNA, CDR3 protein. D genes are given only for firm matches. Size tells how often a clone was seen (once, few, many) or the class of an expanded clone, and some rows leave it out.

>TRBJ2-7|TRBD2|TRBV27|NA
TGTGCCAGCAGTTTATCTGACCCGGGGGGCGAGCAGTACTTC
CASSLSDPGGEQYF
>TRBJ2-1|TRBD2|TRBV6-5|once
TGTGCCAGCAGTAGCCCTAGCGGGGGGGTCAATGAGCAGTTCTTC
CASSSPSGGVNEQFF
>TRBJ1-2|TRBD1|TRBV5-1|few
TGCGCCAGCAGACCCAAAAAGTTCGGACAGGAAGATGGCTACACCTTC
CASRPKKFGQEDGYTF
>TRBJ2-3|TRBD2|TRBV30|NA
TGTGCCTGGAGTCTAGCGGGGAGCACAGATACGCAGTATTTT
CAWSLAGSTDTQYF
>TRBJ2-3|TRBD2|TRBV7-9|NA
TGTGCCAGCATCCCGACTAGCGGGGTCCGCACAGATACGCAGTATTTT
CASIPTSGVRTDTQYF
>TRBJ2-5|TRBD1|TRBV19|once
TGTGCCAGTAGTTCAACCGACAGGGGGGAGACCCAGTACTTC
CASSSTDRGETQYF
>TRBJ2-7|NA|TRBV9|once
TGTGCCAGCAGCGTAGAAGGCCAGGGCTACGAGCAGTACTTC
CASSVEGQGYEQYF
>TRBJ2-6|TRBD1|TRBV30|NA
TGTGCCTGGACCCCCCAGGGGGAGCCTGGGGCCAACGTCCTGACTTTC
CAWTPQGEPGANVLTF
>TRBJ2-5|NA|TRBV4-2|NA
TGTGCCAGCAGCCAAGAAAGGACTAATCTAGCGACCCAGTACTTC
CASSQERTNLATQYF
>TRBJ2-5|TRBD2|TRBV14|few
TGTGCCAGCAGCCCCGGGACTAGCGGGAGGGCCTTCGAGACCCAGTACTTC
CASSPGTSGRAFETQYF
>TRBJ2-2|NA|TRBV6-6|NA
TGTGCCAGCAGCGGCGGGACGGACACCGGGGAGCTGTTTTTT
CASSGGTDTGELFF
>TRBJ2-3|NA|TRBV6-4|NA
TGTGCCAGCAGTGACTCCAGAGGCAGCACGCAGTATTTT
CASSDSRGSTQYF
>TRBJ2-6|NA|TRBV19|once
TGTGCCAGTAGTCTCGTCGGGTCTGGGGCCAACGTCCTGACTTTC
CASSLVGSGANVLTF
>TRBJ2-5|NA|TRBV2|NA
TGTGCCAGCACCCCGGACTCCGGAGAGACCCAGTACTTC
CASTPDSGETQYF
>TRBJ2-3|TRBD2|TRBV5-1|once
TGCGCCAGCAGCGGTAGCGGGGGGGGCACAGATACGCAGTATTTT
CASSGSGGGTDTQYF
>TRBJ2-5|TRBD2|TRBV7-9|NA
TGTGCCAGCACCCCAGGACTAGCGGGTATGGGGACCCAGTACTTC
CASTPGLAGMGTQYF
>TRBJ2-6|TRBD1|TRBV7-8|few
TGTGCCAGCAGCTTACCGGGACAGGGGGACGTCCTGACTTTC
CASSLPGQGDVLTF
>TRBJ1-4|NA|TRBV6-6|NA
TGTGCCAGCAGTTCTCCGTCAGGGGATAATGAAAAACTGTTTTTT
CASSSPSGDNEKLFF
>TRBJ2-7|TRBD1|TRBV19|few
TGTGCCAGTACCCCCGGGGGGACAGGGAGGAACGAGCAGTACTTC
CASTPGGTGRNEQYF
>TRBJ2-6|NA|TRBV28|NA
TGTGCCAGCAGTCAGGGACTCTCTGGGGCCAACGTCCTGACTTTC
CASSQGLSGANVLTF
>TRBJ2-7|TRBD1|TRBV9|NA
TGTGCCAGCAGCGTTTCCGGGACAGTCCTCTCCTACGAGCAGTACTTC
CASSVSGTVLSYEQYF
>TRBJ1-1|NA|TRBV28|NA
TGTGCCAGCAGTTTGGGGCAGGGTGGCACTGAAGCTTTCTTT
CASSLGQGGTEAFF
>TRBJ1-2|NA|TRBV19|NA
TGTGCCAGTAGTATAGGGGGCCCGGGACATGAGGATGGCTACACCTTC
CASSIGGPGHEDGYTF
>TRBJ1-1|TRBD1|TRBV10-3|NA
TGTGCCATCAGTGACCCCGGGACAGGGCCCAACACTGAAGCTTTCTTT
CAISDPGTGPNTEAFF
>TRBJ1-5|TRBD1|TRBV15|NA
TGTGCCACCAGACAGGGGTTTAATAGCAATCAGCCCCAGCATTTT
CATRQGFNSNQPQHF
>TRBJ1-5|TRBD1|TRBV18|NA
TGTGCCAGCTCACCGAGGACGGACAGGGGGCCCAATCAGCCCCAGCATTTT
CASSPRTDRGPNQPQHF
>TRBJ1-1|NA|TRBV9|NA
TGTGCCAGCAGCGTAGGGGGAGAGAACACTGAAGCTTTCTTT
CASSVGGENTEAFF
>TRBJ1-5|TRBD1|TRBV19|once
TGTGCCAGTAGCTCCGGGGCCAGGGGGCGCATTCAGCCCCAGCATTTT
CASSSGARGRIQPQHF
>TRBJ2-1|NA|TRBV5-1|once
TGCGCCAGCAGCTTGAGGCTAGTAGGTTCAGATGAGCAGTTCTTC
CASSLRLVGSDEQFF
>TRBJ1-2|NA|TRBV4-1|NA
TGCGCCAGCAGCCAAGATAATGGCCGGGGAAGAAGCTATGGCTACACCTTC
CASSQDNGRGRSYGYTF
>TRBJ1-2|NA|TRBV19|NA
TGTGCCACCGTAAACAGGGAAAGCGGCTACACCTTC
CATVNRESGYTF
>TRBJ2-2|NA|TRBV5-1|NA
TGCGCCAGCAGCTTTACCAGGGCGGACACCGGGGAGCTGTTTTTT
CASSFTRADTGELFF